This entry lists 21 T cell receptor beta chains sequenced from one sample in a study of cytomegalovirus exposure and HLA in healthy donors. PCR involved 60 Vbeta and 13 Jbeta primers. Libraries were prepared by immunoSEQ multiplex PCR; TCRdb keeps only in-frame clonotypes and omits some of them. The data contain 75,000 to 90,000 clones, about 80% of them seen just once; the ten biggest clones take up around 3.4%. The sample comprised PBMCs. These receptors were collected from a man aged 45-65 years in good health and CMV-seronegative.

This clone appeared a single time. V usage is TRBV18 and J usage is TRBJ1-6; D is perhaps TRBD1 (5 bases). CDR1 KGHSH and CDR2 LQKENI come from the germline V gene. This CDR3 is built from 16 residues. V was shortened by 2 bases and J by 0 bases, with 8 bases between the two germline ends. As DNA, the CDR3 is TGTGCCAGCTCACCATTAGGGGCCTCCTATAATTCACCCCTCCACTTT. Protein product: CASSPLGASYNSPLHF. The variable domain in full, completed from reference TRBV18 and TRBJ1-6, reads NAGVMQNPRHLVRRRGQEARLRCSPMKGHSHVYWYRQLPEEGLKFMVYLQKENIIDESGMPKERFSAEFPKEGPSILRIQQVVRGDSAAYFCASSPLGASYNSPLHFGNGTRLTVT.

The table lists this clone with a few counts. J is TRBJ1-5 and V is TRBV6-1, with D uncertain. Per the germline V gene, CDR1 is MNHNS and CDR2 is SASEGT. V lost 0 bases to trimming and J lost 0 bases, with 9 bases between them. This CDR3 has 16 amino acids. The CDR3, as DNA: TGTGCCAGCAGTGAAGCGGCGGGATTTAGCAATCAGCCCCAGCATTTT. This translates into CASSEAAGFSNQPQHF.

Written as DNA, the CDR3 is TGTGCCAGCTCACCGGGACAGCATAACACTGAAGCTTTCTTT. It is translated as CASSPGQHNTEAFF. V gene TRBV18 combines with J gene TRBJ1-1, with 7 bases that match TRBD1. The germline gives CDR1 KGHSH, CDR2 LQKENI. The CDR3 runs to 14 residues. The V segment lost 3 bases and the J segment 2 bases; nucleotides outside the gene matches: 3.

The gene calls are TRBV6-5 and TRBJ2-7; possibly TRBD1 for D (6 bases). The CDR3 is 13 residues long. In germline, CDR1 is MNHEY, CDR2 SVGAGI. Trimming removed 6 bases at V and 6 bases at J, with 15 bases between. DNA of the CDR3: TGTGCCAGCAGGTCGGACAGAAAGGGCGAGCAGTACTTC. Protein product: CASRSDRKGEQYF.

This chain uses TRBV7-6 with TRBJ1-4; tentative D call: TRBD1 (5 bases). This CDR3 comprises 14 residues. Germline CDR1 is SGHVS and CDR2 is FNYEAQ. Trimming shortened V by 2 bases and J by 3 bases, and 7 bases separated the two germline ends. DNA of the CDR3: TGTGCCAGCAGCTTATGGGGCGCTAATGAAAAACTGTTTTTT. Encoded protein: CASSLWGANEKLFF.

The V gene is TRBV28, the J gene TRBJ1-1, with a possible D match to TRBD1 (6 bases). V lost 6 bases and J 5 bases, leaving 19 bases between the germline ends. Looked up from germline, CDR1 is MDHEN and CDR2 is SYDVKM. This CDR3 has 15 amino acids. The CDR3 sequence is CASRTLGTGKTEAFF. CDR3 bases: TGTGCCAGCAGAACCCTCGGAACAGGGAAAACTGAAGCTTTCTTT.

This chain links TRBV19 with TRBJ1-3; no firm D call. V gave up 1 base and J gave up 7 bases, with 11 bases separating them. The CDR3 length is 14 residues. Germline assignment: CDR1 LNHDA and CDR2 SQIVND (reference sequence). The CDR3 nucleotides read TGTGCCAGTAGTATAGGCCAGCGGCGGAACACCATATATTTT. Translated, it gives CASSIGQRRNTIYF.

The chain carries TRBV5-1 and TRBJ1-1; TRBD1 matches at 10 bases. The V gene's germline CDR1 is SGHRS and CDR2 YFSETQ. The CDR3 covers 14 residues. The trim removed 4 bases at V and 6 bases at J, leaving 6 bases unmatched. The chain's CDR3 is CASSTGTGVPEAFF. The CDR3 DNA reads as TGCGCCAGCAGCACCGGGACAGGGGTTCCTGAAGCTTTCTTT.

This chain connects TRBV4-3 to TRBJ1-3, with D perhaps matching TRBD1 (5 bases). CDR1 and CDR2 from the germline V gene are LGHNA and YSLEER. Trimming removed 0 bases at V and 8 bases at J, with 8 bases between. This CDR3 spans 13 amino acids. The CDR3 here is CASSQDRDDTIYF. The DNA for the CDR3 is TGCGCCAGCAGCCAAGACAGGGATGACACCATATATTTT.

This clone was observed once. The chain joins TRBV6-5 to TRBJ2-2, with 8 bases that match TRBD2. Germline V CDR1 and CDR2: MNHEY, SVGAGI. The CDR3 extends over 15 amino acids. V shed 6 bases and J 3 bases; nucleotides not matched to a gene: 6. CDR3 bases: TGTGCCAGCAGATCTAGCGGGCCTTACACCGGGGAGCTGTTTTTT. The encoded protein is CASRSSGPYTGELFF.

The rearrangement links TRBV27 to TRBJ2-1; maybe TRBD1 (6 bases). Trimming left V 5 bases short and J 7 bases short, with 21 bases between. Germline loops: CDR1 MNHEY, CDR2 SMNVEV (reference sequence). This CDR3 has 16 amino acids. CDR3: CASSLTLTGRGNEQFF. The CDR3 DNA reads as TGTGCCAGCAGTCTGACGTTGACAGGAAGGGGGAATGAGCAGTTCTTC.

The genes are TRBV9 and TRBJ2-7; 8 bases fit TRBD1. This CDR3 region has 17 residues. CDR1 is SGDLS and CDR2 is YYNGEE in the germline V gene. V shed 2 bases, J shed 4 bases, and the junction held 14 bases outside the gene matches. The CDR3 reads CASSVPRDRPVRYEQYF. The CDR3 nucleotides read TGTGCCAGCAGCGTCCCCCGGGACAGGCCGGTGCGGTACGAGCAGTACTTC.

This chain links TRBV30 with TRBJ1-3, with 9 bases lining up with TRBD1. The V gene end was trimmed by 3 bases and the J gene end by 0 bases; junction bases not matched to a gene: 9. Germline-derived CDR1 and CDR2 are GTSNPN and SVGIG (reference sequence). This CDR3 is built from 17 residues. CDR3 in amino acids: CAWSGTGTGISGNTIYF. The CDR3 DNA reads TGTGCCTGGAGCGGAACCGGGACAGGGATCTCTGGAAACACCATATATTTT.

This chain uses TRBV6-1 with TRBJ1-1; the match to TRBD1 covers 8 bases. From germline, CDR1 is MNHNS and CDR2 SASEGT. V was clipped by 4 bases and J by 1 base; unmatched bases: 2. There are 14 residues in the CDR3. CDR3: CASSAGTGNTEAFF. DNA of the CDR3: TGTGCCAGCAGTGCCGGGACAGGGAACACTGAAGCTTTCTTT.

The chain employs TRBV6-1 and TRBJ1-4; D perhaps matches TRBD1 (6 bases). The germline gives CDR1 MNHNS, CDR2 SASEGT. The CDR3 is 16 amino acids. V dropped 3 bases and J dropped 7 bases, with 18 bases sitting between them. As DNA, the CDR3 is TGTGCCAGCAGTGAGCCTGGTTCGGGGGGCGGTGAAAAACTGTTTTTT. Translation: CASSEPGSGGGEKLFF.

This clone was seen only a few times. The CDR3 loop reads CASSWSGGGDTQYF. The CDR3 nucleotides read TGTGCCAGCAGTTGGAGCGGGGGGGGAGATACGCAGTATTTT. The V call is TRBV27, the J call TRBJ2-3; 10 bases are shared with TRBD2. Germline V gene sequence: CDR1 MNHEY, CDR2 SMNVEV (reference sequence). The CDR3 is 14 residues long. The J segment lost 5 bases and the V segment lost 4 bases, leaving 3 bases of the junction unmatched.

Points on this clone: The germline gene is not matched at one end of the junction; a read error may be the cause. The CDR3 protein is CASGLDQANPVF. CDR3 nucleotides: TGTGCTAGTGGTTTGGACCAGGCAAACCCTGTCTTT. The rearrangement uses TRBV12-5 and TRBJ1-6, with D hard to call. CDR1 is LGHNT, CDR2 FRNRAP, per germline. The CDR3 spans 12 residues. Looking up the rest from reference TRBV12-5 and TRBJ1-6 gives the full variable domain: DARVTQTPRHKVTEMGQEVTMRCQPILGHNTVFWYRQTMMQGLELLAYFRNRAPLDDSGMPKDRFSAEMPDATLATLKIQPSEPRDSAVYFCASGLDQANPVFGNGTRLTVT.

In nucleotides, the CDR3 is TGCAGCGTTGGGGGCAGGCTCAATGAAAAACTGTTTTTT. Its protein is CSVGGRLNEKLFF. The chain employs TRBV29-1 and TRBJ1-4; possibly TRBD1 for D (5 bases). Deletions cut 4 bases from V and 5 bases from J, with 11 bases between. CDR1 is SQVTM and CDR2 is ANQGSEA in the germline V gene. This CDR3 is 13 amino acids long.

The V gene is TRBV7-9, the J gene TRBJ1-2; TRBD1 agrees at 7 bases. Germline loops: CDR1 SEHNR, CDR2 FQNEAQ (reference sequence). J gave up 6 bases and V 4 bases, and 11 bases lay outside the gene matches. This CDR3 region has 15 residues. This chain's CDR3 is CASSSAIGTVNGYTF. The CDR3 nucleotides read TGTGCCAGCAGCTCCGCCATCGGGACAGTTAATGGCTACACCTTC. Full variable domain (rest looked up from reference TRBV7-9 and TRBJ1-2): DTGVSQNPRHKITKRGQNVTFRCDPISEHNRLYWYRQTLGQGPEFLTYFQNEAQLEKSRLLSDRFSAERPKGSFSTLEIQRTEQGDSAMYLCASSSAIGTVNGYTFGSGTRLTVV.

The rearrangement uses TRBV7-9 and TRBJ2-5; the D is unclear. The DNA end is more similar to TRBJ2-7, so the J call may be wrong. The CDR3 is 12 amino acids. From germline, CDR1 is SEHNR and CDR2 FQNEAQ (reference sequence). CDR3: CASSLSVYEQYF. CDR3 in DNA: TGTGCCAGCAGCTTATCCGTCTACGAGCAGTACTTC.

The chain uses TRBV2 and TRBJ1-2, with TRBD1 as a possible D gene (5 bases). Per the germline V gene, CDR1 is SNHLY and CDR2 is FYNNEI. The V gene lost 4 bases and the J gene lost 3 bases, with 12 bases spanning the gap. The CDR3 consists of 14 residues. The CDR3 here is CASSASNRYYGYTF. The CDR3 bases are TGTGCCAGCAGTGCCTCGAACAGGTACTATGGCTACACCTTC.